These 5 T cell receptor beta chains came from one sample sequenced in a study of T cells in Graves' hyperthyroidism and ophthalmopathy. Amplified TCR beta CDR3 regions came from RNA transcripts. HTBI primers were employed in a first-round RT-PCR of the TCR CDR3. A single record per CDR3 protein comes from TCRdb applying MiXCR to the multiplex PCR reads. The table lists about 640,000 distinct CDR3 sequences, roughly 20% of them singletons, with under 35% in the top ten. Sequenced material: blood. The receptors were gathered from a man between 25 and 39 years old with Graves' ophthalmopathy.

This rearrangement joins TRBV12-5 to TRBJ2-3; TRBD1 might be the D (5 bases). This CDR3 is built from 12 residues. The germline gives CDR1 LGHNT, CDR2 FRNRAP. With 6 bases removed from V and 4 bases from J, the gap between germline ends came to 8 bases. This chain's CDR3 is CASGPTADTQYF. For the CDR3, the DNA is TGTGCTAGTGGCCCGACAGCAGATACGCAGTATTTT.

The rearrangement links TRBV15 to TRBJ1-4; no clear D. Germline V gene sequence: CDR1 LNHNV, CDR2 YYDKDF (reference sequence). The CDR3 consists of 17 residues. V lost 0 bases and J 0 bases, leaving 11 bases between the germline ends. The chain's CDR3 is CATSREQPFATNEKLFF. Written as DNA, the CDR3 is TGTGCCACCAGCAGAGAACAGCCCTTCGCAACTAATGAAAAACTGTTTTTT.

In its sample, this clonotype was seen many times. The rearrangement uses TRBV20-1 and TRBJ2-7, with 9 bases identical to TRBD2. The CDR3 consists of 14 residues. Germline V gene sequence: CDR1 DFQATT, CDR2 SNEGSKA (reference sequence). The V and J ends lost 4 bases and 2 bases, in that order; junction bases with no gene match: 6. CDR3 nucleotides: TGCAGTGCTAAGACGGGACTAGCCCCCTACGAGCAGTACTTC. It encodes CSAKTGLAPYEQYF.

The gene calls are TRBV20-1 and TRBJ2-5; no clear D gene. Trimming shortened V by 3 bases and J by 5 bases, and 16 bases separated the two germline ends. CDR3 size: 14 residues. Germline lookup yields CDR1 DFQATT and CDR2 SNEGSKA (reference sequence). As DNA, the CDR3 is TGCAGTGCTAGGACAAGCTCGGCTGCGGAGACCCAGTACTTC. Its translation is CSARTSSAAETQYF.

This clonotype was found many times. The chain employs TRBV6-6 and TRBJ1-1, with D possibly TRBD1 on 6 matching bases. CDR1 is MNHNY and CDR2 is SVGAGI in the germline V gene (reference sequence). Trimming shortened V by 2 bases and J by 3 bases, and 13 bases separated the two germline ends. The CDR3 runs 15 residues. The CDR3, as DNA: TGTGCCAGCAGTTACGTCGAGGGGGGGCACACTGAAGCTTTCTTT. It encodes CASSYVEGGHTEAFF.